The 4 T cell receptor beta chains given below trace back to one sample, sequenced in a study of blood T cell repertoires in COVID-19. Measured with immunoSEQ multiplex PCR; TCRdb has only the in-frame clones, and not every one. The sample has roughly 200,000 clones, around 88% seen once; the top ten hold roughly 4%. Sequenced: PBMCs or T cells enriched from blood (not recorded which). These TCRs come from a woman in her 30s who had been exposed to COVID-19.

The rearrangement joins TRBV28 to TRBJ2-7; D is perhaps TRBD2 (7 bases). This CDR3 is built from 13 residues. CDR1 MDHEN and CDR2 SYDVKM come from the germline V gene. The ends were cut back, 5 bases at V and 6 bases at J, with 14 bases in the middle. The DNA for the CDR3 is TGTGCCAGCAGTCACGCCGCGGGGGCCGAGCAGTACTTC. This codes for CASSHAAGAEQYF.

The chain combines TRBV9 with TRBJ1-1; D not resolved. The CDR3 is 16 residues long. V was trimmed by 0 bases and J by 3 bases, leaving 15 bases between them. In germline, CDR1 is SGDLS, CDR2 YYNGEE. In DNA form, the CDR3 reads TGTGCCAGCAGCGTAGGCCCAACCTTAGCCGACACTGAAGCTTTCTTT. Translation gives CASSVGPTLADTEAFF.

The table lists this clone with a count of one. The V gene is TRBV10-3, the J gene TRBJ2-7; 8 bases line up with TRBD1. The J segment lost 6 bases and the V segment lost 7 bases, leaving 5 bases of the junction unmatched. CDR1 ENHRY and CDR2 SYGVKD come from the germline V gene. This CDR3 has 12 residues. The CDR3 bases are TGTGCCATCAAGACAGGGGATTCCGAGCAGTACTTC. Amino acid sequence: CAIKTGDSEQYF.

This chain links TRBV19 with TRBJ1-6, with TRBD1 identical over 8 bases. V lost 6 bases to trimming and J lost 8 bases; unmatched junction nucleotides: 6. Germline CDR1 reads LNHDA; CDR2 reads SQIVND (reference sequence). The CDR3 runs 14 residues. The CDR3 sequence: CASRVTGDHSPLHF. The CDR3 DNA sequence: TGTGCCAGTAGGGTGACAGGGGATCATTCACCCCTCCACTTT.